A selection of T cell receptor beta chains follows, all from one sample in a study of blood T cell repertoires in COVID-19. Here immunoSEQ multiplex PCR was the method, and the copy in TCRdb shows in-frame clones only, minus some. The data hold hundreds of thousands of clones, with 88% observed a single time. Sequencing used PBMCs or T cells enriched from blood (not recorded which). These receptors came from a woman in her late teens or twenties who had been exposed to COVID-19. CDR3s include the opening cysteine and the closing phenylalanine or tryptophan. The D gene is left open where the match is weak. Clone size is not always given. Where it is, it says once, few, many or a class for expanded clones.

D gene | J gene | clone size | V gene | CDR3 protein | CDR3 DNA
TRBD1 | TRBJ1-5 | few | TRBV30 | CAWSVRTGNQPQHF | TGTGCCTGGAGTGTACGGACAGGGAATCAGCCCCAGCATTTT
- | TRBJ1-2 | - | TRBV10-3 | CAISEAAAYGYTF | TGTGCCATCAGTGAGGCGGCAGCCTATGGCTACACCTTC
TRBD1 | TRBJ1-5 | - | TRBV19 | CASSPFDRGGQPQHF | TGTGCCAGTAGTCCATTCGACAGGGGAGGTCAGCCCCAGCATTTT
- | TRBJ2-7 | - | TRBV7-8 | CASSQQGSFYEQYF | TGTGCCAGCAGCCAACAGGGCTCGTTCTACGAGCAGTACTTC
- | TRBJ2-7 | once | TRBV6-5 | CASSYSDSPLEQYF | TGTGCCAGCAGTTACTCGGACTCCCCCCTCGAGCAGTACTTC
- | TRBJ1-4 | few | TRBV5-8 | CASSLWGPGLEKLFF | TGTGCCAGCAGCTTGTGGGGGCCCGGTTTAGAAAAACTGTTTTTT
- | TRBJ2-5 | - | TRBV5-6 | CASSTQLTGNQYF | TGTGCCAGCAGCACGCAGCTAACAGGGAACCAGTACTTC
- | TRBJ1-6 | - | TRBV30 | CAWTGLLSYNSPLHF | TGTGCCTGGACGGGACTCCTCTCCTATAATTCACCCCTCCACTTT
TRBD1 | TRBJ1-1 | - | TRBV4-3 | CASSQEARGINEAFF | TGCGCCAGCAGCCAAGAGGCCAGGGGGATAAATGAAGCTTTCTTT
TRBD2 | TRBJ2-7 | - | TRBV7-9 | CASSLLAGVGEQYF | TGTGCCAGCAGCCTACTAGCGGGAGTTGGGGAGCAGTACTTC
TRBD1 | TRBJ1-6 | - | TRBV7-9 | CASSADRVETPLHF | TGTGCCAGCAGCGCTGACAGGGTGGAGACACCCCTCCACTTT
TRBD2 | TRBJ2-1 | - | TRBV3-1/TRBV3-2 | CASSLSGSSYNEQFF | TGTGCCAGCAGCCTTAGCGGGAGCTCCTACAATGAGCAGTTCTTC
TRBD1 | TRBJ1-2 | - | TRBV2 | CASSDWTGSGYTF | TGTGCCAGCAGTGATTGGACAGGGTCTGGCTACACCTTC
TRBD1 | TRBJ1-1 | - | TRBV6-2/TRBV6-3 | CASSRSLRQGNEAFF | TGTGCCAGCAGTCGTTCCCTTCGACAGGGCAATGAAGCTTTCTTT
TRBD2 | TRBJ2-1 | - | TRBV5-1 | CASRTSGSSYNEQFF | TGCGCCAGCAGGACTAGCGGGAGCTCCTACAATGAGCAGTTCTTC
- | TRBJ1-4 | - | TRBV2 | CASSENVGHEKLFF | TGTGCCAGCAGTGAAAATGTGGGGCATGAAAAACTGTTTTTT
- | TRBJ2-7 | - | TRBV3-1/TRBV3-2 | CASSQDSYEQYF | TGTGCCAGCAGCCAAGATAGTTACGAGCAGTACTTC
TRBD1 | TRBJ2-3 | - | TRBV6-4 | CASSADRADTQYF | TGTGCCAGCAGTGCGGACAGGGCAGATACGCAGTATTTT
TRBD2 | TRBJ2-3 | - | TRBV28 | CASSSAVSGGDTDTQYF | TGTGCCAGCAGTTCCGCCGTTAGCGGGGGGGACACAGATACGCAGTATTTT
- | TRBJ1-3 | - | TRBV28 | CASCHSSSGNTIYF | TGTGCCAGCTGCCACAGTAGCTCTGGAAACACCATATATTTT
- | TRBJ2-6 | - | TRBV7-2 | CASSLGGVSGANVLTF | TGTGCCAGCAGCTTAGGGGGGGTCTCTGGGGCCAACGTCCTGACTTTC
- | TRBJ2-7 | - | TRBV5-4 | CASSLNSGSMAEQYF | TGTGCCAGCAGCTTAAACTCCGGGAGTATGGCCGAGCAGTACTTC
- | TRBJ1-6 | - | TRBV28 | CASRARGHSYNSPLHF | TGTGCCAGCAGGGCCCGGGGACACTCCTATAATTCACCCCTCCACTTT
TRBD2 | TRBJ2-1 | - | TRBV29-1 | CSVVTSGSSYNEQFF | TGCAGCGTTGTGACTAGCGGGAGCTCCTACAATGAGCAGTTCTTC
- | TRBJ1-5 | few | TRBV5-1 | CASSLVGGFNQPQHF | TGCGCCAGCAGCTTGGTCGGGGGGTTTAATCAGCCCCAGCATTTT
TRBD1 | TRBJ2-7 | few | TRBV27 | CASSLAGTAYEQYF | TGTGCCAGCAGTTTAGCCGGGACAGCCTACGAGCAGTACTTC
- | TRBJ2-2 | few | TRBV6-5 | CASRLTGTGELFF | TGTGCCAGCAGGCTAACAGGCACCGGGGAGCTGTTTTTT
TRBD2 | TRBJ2-3 | - | TRBV5-4 | CASSPGLASDTQYF | TGTGCCAGCAGCCCGGGACTAGCCTCAGATACGCAGTATTTT
TRBD1 | TRBJ2-3 | - | TRBV5-1 | CASSLADRVADTQYF | TGCGCCAGCAGCTTGGCAGACAGGGTGGCAGATACGCAGTATTTT
- | TRBJ2-1 | - | TRBV5-6 | CASGRPTEQFF | TGTGCCAGCGGCAGGCCTACTGAGCAGTTCTTC
- | TRBJ1-2 | - | TRBV15 | CATSRDTSFSGGYTF | TGTGCCACCAGCAGAGATACTAGCTTCTCCGGGGGCTACACCTTC
- | TRBJ1-6 | - | TRBV18 | CASSPQPLAYNSPLHF | TGTGCCAGCTCACCACAGCCTCTAGCCTATAATTCACCCCTCCACTTT
TRBD1 | TRBJ2-4 | once | TRBV28 | CASREGQGAAKNIQYF | TGTGCCAGCAGAGAAGGACAGGGGGCTGCCAAAAACATTCAGTACTTC
TRBD2 | TRBJ2-3 | - | TRBV9 | CASSEDRTSGDTQYF | TGTGCCAGCAGCGAGGATAGGACTAGCGGAGATACGCAGTATTTT
- | TRBJ1-5 | - | TRBV6-5 | CASRPGGNQPQHF | TGTGCCAGCAGACCCGGGGGAAATCAGCCCCAGCATTTT
TRBD1 | TRBJ2-2 | - | TRBV11-2 | CASSQDRGRGELFF | TGTGCCAGCAGCCAGGACAGGGGGCGCGGGGAGCTGTTTTTT
- | TRBJ2-7 | few | TRBV7-9 | CASSPDRDRQYF | TGTGCCAGCAGCCCGGACCGGGATAGGCAGTACTTC
TRBD2 | TRBJ2-2 | - | TRBV7-2 | CASSTGGPNTGELFF | TGTGCCAGCAGCACGGGAGGGCCTAACACCGGGGAGCTGTTTTTT
- | TRBJ2-5 | - | TRBV28 | CASSSQGFQETQYF | TGTGCCAGCAGTTCCCAGGGGTTCCAAGAGACCCAGTACTTC
- | TRBJ1-1 | - | TRBV6-5 | CASSYGGFGTEAFF | TGTGCCAGCAGTTACGGGGGGTTTGGGACTGAAGCTTTCTTT
- | TRBJ2-7 | - | TRBV5-4 | CASSLGASQGSYEQYF | TGTGCCAGCAGCTTGGGGGCCTCACAGGGTTCCTACGAGCAGTACTTC
TRBD1 | TRBJ1-1 | - | TRBV6-1 | CASSDKGQGKTEAFF | TGTGCCAGCAGTGATAAGGGACAGGGGAAGACTGAAGCTTTCTTT
- | TRBJ2-1 | - | TRBV4-2 | CASSQDRQGYNEQFF | TGTGCCAGCAGCCAAGATAGGCAGGGCTACAATGAGCAGTTCTTC
TRBD2 | TRBJ2-2 | - | TRBV27 | CASSPRTSKVRELFF | TGTGCCAGCAGTCCCCGGACTAGCAAGGTTAGGGAGCTGTTTTTT
- | TRBJ2-5 | - | TRBV28 | CASSRDWGVETQYF | TGTGCCAGCAGTAGGGACTGGGGCGTGGAGACCCAGTACTTC
- | TRBJ2-5 | - | TRBV4-2 | CASSQFKGGRETQYF | TGTGCCAGCAGCCAATTTAAAGGGGGTAGAGAGACCCAGTACTTC
TRBD1 | TRBJ1-2 | - | TRBV11-2 | CASSLTGADGYTF | TGTGCCAGCAGCCTAACAGGGGCCGATGGCTACACCTTC
TRBD1 | TRBJ2-5 | - | TRBV9 | CASSVGGQGAETQYF | TGTGCCAGCAGCGTAGGGGGACAGGGGGCTGAGACCCAGTACTTC
TRBD1 | TRBJ2-7 | once | TRBV4-3 | CASSHGQAIYF | TGCGCCAGCAGCCATGGACAGGCAATTTACTTC
- | TRBJ2-1 | - | TRBV27 | CASSYSLVTPNEQFF | TGTGCCAGCAGCTATTCACTGGTTACCCCCAATGAGCAGTTCTTC
TRBD2 | TRBJ2-1 | - | TRBV6-6 | CASTGTRGNEQFF | TGTGCCAGCACTGGGACTAGAGGGAATGAGCAGTTCTTC
TRBD1 | TRBJ2-1 | - | TRBV7-2 | CASRSPGQGNVGEQFF | TGTGCCAGCAGGTCACCGGGACAGGGGAATGTTGGTGAGCAGTTCTTC
TRBD1 | TRBJ1-6 | - | TRBV14 | CASSQQGASNSPLHF | TGTGCCAGCAGCCAACAGGGGGCCAGTAATTCACCCCTCCACTTT
TRBD1 | TRBJ1-5 | - | TRBV7-2 | CASSLVSGGSNQPQHF | TGTGCCAGCAGCTTAGTATCAGGGGGCAGCAATCAGCCCCAGCATTTT
TRBD1 | TRBJ2-7 | - | TRBV7-2 | CASSLVWDRDEQYF | TGTGCCAGCAGCTTAGTGTGGGACAGGGACGAGCAGTACTTC